This TCR beta chain is from a study of a mutant IDH1 vaccine in newly diagnosed glioma. Comments on this clone: Its specificity is unknown.

Regarding the study as a whole: Alterations occurring in top peripheral T cell clonotypes seemed unrelated to pseudoprogression.

The CDR3 contains 14 residues. The ends were cut back, 4 bases at V and 0 bases at J, with 9 bases in the middle. Germline CDR1 reads SNHLY; CDR2 reads FYNNEI. Repertoires were generated with immunoSEQ multiplex PCR, while TCRdb's copy carries only in-frame clones and drops some. Of tens of thousands of clones in the sample, approximately 80% were seen once. Time point denoted: week 5, during vaccination. Vaccine doses each comprised 300 ug of mutant IDH1 20-mer peptide, with topical imiquimod. This chain uses TRBV2 with TRBJ1-1; weak D call: TRBD1 (5 bases). This sequence was found in a woman aged 18-29 years with glioma. Some clones in this sample may be carry-over from other donors' samples. The sample in question was PBMCs, obtained from a glioma patient whose treatment included an IDH1 peptide vaccine. Written as DNA, the CDR3 is TGTGCCAGCAGTGGGGACGTCATGAACACTGAAGCTTTCTTT. Translation gives CASSGDVMNTEAFF.